The 5 T cell receptor beta chains below were found in one sample sequenced in a study of tumor-infiltrating lymphocytes in primary liver carcinoma. TCR beta cDNA was made from approximately 540 ng total RNA with a constant-region primer. Researchers made the TCR beta libraries by running three nested multiplex PCR rounds with slightly modified ARM-PCR. Researchers ran the first two PCR rounds for approximately 9 cycles each with TRBV1-TRBV30 forward primers and a C-beta reverse primer. TCRdb reanalysed the multiplex PCR reads using MiXCR and keeps one entry per CDR3 protein. The sample includes approximately 330,000 distinct CDR3 sequences, about two thirds seen only once; the top ten take 5% to 6.5%. The blood RNA (from unsorted whole blood) was obtained, and germline DNA was also extracted. Sequencing was performed on peripheral blood. These TCRs come from a man aged 40-49 years with primary liver carcinoma and hepatitis B virus infection.

V usage is TRBV10-2 and J usage is TRBJ2-3, with 13 bases identical to TRBD2. From germline, CDR1 is WSHSY and CDR2 SAAADI. After removal of 2 bases from V and 0 bases from J, the junction contained 5 bases not matched to a gene. The CDR3 is made up of 18 amino acids. The CDR3 DNA reads as TGCGCCAGCAGTGAGAAAAGACTAGCGGGAGGAAGCACAGATACGCAGTATTTT. Translating it yields CASSEKRLAGGSTDTQYF.

Details on this clonotype: Given a much more abundant clone one base away, this may be a read error. The V call is TRBV6-2 or TRBV6-3, the J call TRBJ2-7, with D perhaps given as TRBD1 or TRBD2 (6 bases each). Germline values: CDR1 MNHEY, CDR2 SVGEGT. The CDR3 totals 15 residues. CDR3 sequence: CTSSWGALDSYEQYF. The CDR3 DNA reads TGTACCAGCAGTTGGGGGGCCTTAGACTCCTACGAGCAGTACTTC.

This clonotype was seen a few times. The CDR3 DNA reads TGTGCCAGCAGGCGAGGGACAGGGTACACCGGGGAGCTGTTTTTT. It codes for CASRRGTGYTGELFF. The chain has TRBV28 and TRBJ2-2, with 9 bases fitting TRBD1. V was clipped by 6 bases and J by 3 bases; unmatched bases: 5. In germline, CDR1 is MDHEN, CDR2 SYDVKM. The CDR3 is made up of 15 amino acids. Using reference TRBV28 and TRBJ2-2 for the parts outside the CDR3, the full variable domain is DVKVTQSSRYLVKRTGEKVFLECVQDMDHENMFWYRQDPGLGLRLIYFSYDVKMKEKGDIPEGYSVSREKKERFSLILESASTNQTSMYLCASRRGTGYTGELFFGEGSRLTVL.

The rearrangement joins TRBV28 to TRBJ2-7, with a tentative D call TRBD1 (6 bases). The CDR3 totals 13 residues. V was cut by 7 bases and J by 6 bases, with 16 bases left in between. Germline V gives CDR1 MDHEN, CDR2 SYDVKM. The CDR3 region is CASTAGAISEQYF. DNA for the CDR3: TGTGCCAGCACTGCAGGGGCAATTTCCGAGCAGTACTTC.

With regard to this clonotype: One junction end disagrees with the germline gene, perhaps due to a read error. The chain joins TRBV11-2 to TRBJ2-7; TRBD2 agrees at 8 bases. This CDR3 has 15 amino acids. Germline V gene sequence: CDR1 SGHAT, CDR2 FQNNGV. The CDR3 DNA reads TGTGCCTGCAGCTTAGGTACTAGCGGATTCTACGAGCAGTACTTC. Translation gives CACSLGTSGFYEQYF.